The entry below gives a single T cell receptor (beta chain) sequence along with its context. Germline V CDR1 and CDR2: MNHEY, SVGAGI. J gave up 8 bases and V 2 bases, and 8 bases lay outside the gene matches. This CDR3 contains 14 residues. This specimen belongs to a study of blood T cell repertoires in COVID-19. In the study overall: Sites across the United States, Italy and Spain contributed samples from acute and convalescent COVID-19. PBMCs, B-cell-depleted T cells, or T cells provided the cDNA or gDNA that made up the material.

Authors' data handling: Researchers report that nucleated cell counts were estimated from reference gene primer amplification. Profiled with immunoSEQ multiplex PCR; TCRdb holds only in-frame clones, not every one. V and J calls and clone size come straight from that table; D and trimming were deduced from the DNA. This sample has around 72,000 clones, with roughly four fifths found just once. This receptor was obtained from a woman in her fifties or sixties with acute or convalescent COVID-19. Material for sequencing was peripheral blood. The V call is TRBV6-5, the J call TRBJ1-2; 7 bases are a match to TRBD1. The CDR3: CASSYRLGGRGYTF. In DNA form, the CDR3 reads TGTGCCAGCAGTTACCGCTTAGGGGGCCGGGGCTACACCTTC.